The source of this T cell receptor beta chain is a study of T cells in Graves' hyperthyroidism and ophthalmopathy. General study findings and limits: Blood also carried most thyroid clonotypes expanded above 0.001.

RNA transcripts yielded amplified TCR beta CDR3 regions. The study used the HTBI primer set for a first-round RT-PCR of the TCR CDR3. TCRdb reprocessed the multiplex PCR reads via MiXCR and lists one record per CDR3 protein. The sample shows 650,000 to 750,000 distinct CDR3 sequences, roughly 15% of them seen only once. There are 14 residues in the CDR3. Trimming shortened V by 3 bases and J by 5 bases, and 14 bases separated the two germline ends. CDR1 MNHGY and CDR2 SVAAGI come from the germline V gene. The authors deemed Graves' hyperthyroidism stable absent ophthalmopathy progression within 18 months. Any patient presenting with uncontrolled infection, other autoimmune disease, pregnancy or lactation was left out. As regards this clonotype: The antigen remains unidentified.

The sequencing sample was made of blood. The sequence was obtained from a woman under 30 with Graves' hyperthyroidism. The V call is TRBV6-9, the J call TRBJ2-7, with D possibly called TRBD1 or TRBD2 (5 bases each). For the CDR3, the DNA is TGTGCCAGCAGTTACCTGGGCAGGGAGAACGAGCAGTACTTC. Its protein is CASSYLGRENEQYF.